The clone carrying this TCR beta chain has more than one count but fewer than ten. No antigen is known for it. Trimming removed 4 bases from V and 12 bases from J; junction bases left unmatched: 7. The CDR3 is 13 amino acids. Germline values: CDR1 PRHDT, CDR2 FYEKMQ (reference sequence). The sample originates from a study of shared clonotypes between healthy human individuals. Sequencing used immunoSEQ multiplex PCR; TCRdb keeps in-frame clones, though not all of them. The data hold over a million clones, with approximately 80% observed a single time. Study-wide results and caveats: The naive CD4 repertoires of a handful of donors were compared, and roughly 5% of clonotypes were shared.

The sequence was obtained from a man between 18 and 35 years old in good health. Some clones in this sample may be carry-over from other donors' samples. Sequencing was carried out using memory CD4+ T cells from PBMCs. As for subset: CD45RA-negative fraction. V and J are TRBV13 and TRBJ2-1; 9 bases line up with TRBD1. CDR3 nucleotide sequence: TGTGCCAGCAGCTACGAAACAGGGGGCTGGCAGTTCTTC. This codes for CASSYETGGWQFF.